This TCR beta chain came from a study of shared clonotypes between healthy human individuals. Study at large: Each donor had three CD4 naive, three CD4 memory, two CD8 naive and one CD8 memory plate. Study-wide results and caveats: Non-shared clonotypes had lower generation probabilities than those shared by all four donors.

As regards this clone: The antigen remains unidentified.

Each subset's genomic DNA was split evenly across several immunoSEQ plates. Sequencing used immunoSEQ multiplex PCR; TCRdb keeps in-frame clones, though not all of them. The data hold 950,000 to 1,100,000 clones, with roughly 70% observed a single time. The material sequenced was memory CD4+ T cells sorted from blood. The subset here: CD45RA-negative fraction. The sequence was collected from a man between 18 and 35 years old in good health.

The CDR3 sequence is CASREGTDLNTEAFF. CDR3 sequence (DNA): TGTGCCAGCAGGGAGGGAACAGACCTGAACACTGAAGCTTTCTTT. The rearrangement joins TRBV28 to TRBJ1-1; D is undetermined. The CDR3 loop spans 15 amino acids. With 6 bases removed from V and 0 bases from J, the gap between germline ends came to 14 bases. Germline values: CDR1 MDHEN, CDR2 SYDVKM.